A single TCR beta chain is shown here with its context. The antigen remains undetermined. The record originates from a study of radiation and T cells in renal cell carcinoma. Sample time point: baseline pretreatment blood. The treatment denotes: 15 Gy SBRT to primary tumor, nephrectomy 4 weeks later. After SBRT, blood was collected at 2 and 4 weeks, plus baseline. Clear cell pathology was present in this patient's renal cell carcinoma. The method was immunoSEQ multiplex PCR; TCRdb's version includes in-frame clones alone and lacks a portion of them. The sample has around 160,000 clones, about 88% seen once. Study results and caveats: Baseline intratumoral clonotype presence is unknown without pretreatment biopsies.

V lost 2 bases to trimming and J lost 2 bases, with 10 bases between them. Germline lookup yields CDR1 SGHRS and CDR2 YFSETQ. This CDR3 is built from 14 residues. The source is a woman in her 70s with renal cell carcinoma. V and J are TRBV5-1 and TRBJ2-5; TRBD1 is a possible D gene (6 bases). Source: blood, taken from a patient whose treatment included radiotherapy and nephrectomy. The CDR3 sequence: CASSFGTHQETQYF. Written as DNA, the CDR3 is TGCGCCAGCAGCTTCGGGACACATCAAGAGACCCAGTACTTC.